Shown below are 30 T cell receptor beta chains from a single sample sequenced in a study of cytomegalovirus exposure and HLA in healthy donors. Sequenced by immunoSEQ multiplex PCR; TCRdb stores in-frame clones only, minus some. The data show over 120,000 clones, approximately 90% seen once. Sequencing was carried out using PBMCs. The origin of the receptors is a woman between 25 and 40 years old in good health and CMV-seropositive.

This clone was detected a few times. The genes are TRBV6-5 and TRBJ2-3; tentatively, D is TRBD2 (6 bases). The CDR3 extends over 13 amino acids. V lost 6 bases to trimming and J lost 0 bases, with 7 bases between them. CDR1 is MNHEY, CDR2 SVGAGI, per germline. In DNA form, the CDR3 reads TGTGCCAGCAGGGGACTCAGCACAGATACGCAGTATTTT. Translation gives CASRGLSTDTQYF.

The chain joins TRBV11-2 to TRBJ1-2; 7 bases agree with TRBD1. This CDR3 has 14 residues. Germline V gene data show CDR1 as SGHAT and CDR2 as FQNNGV. Germline trimming cut 5 bases from V and 3 bases from J; bases unmatched to any gene: 6. In DNA, the CDR3 is TGTGCCAGCAGCCAAGACAGGGTTGACTATGGCTACACCTTC. As protein: CASSQDRVDYGYTF.

The chain carries TRBV2 and TRBJ2-7; 12 bases match TRBD1. The germline CDR1 and CDR2 sequences are SNHLY and FYNNEI. The CDR3 sequence is 15 residues long. V shed 2 bases and J 6 bases; nucleotides not matched to a gene: 5. The CDR3 sequence: CASSERGQGAIEQYF. The CDR3 nucleotides are TGTGCCAGCAGTGAAAGGGGACAGGGGGCTATCGAGCAGTACTTC.

J is TRBJ1-4 and V is TRBV2, with D perhaps TRBD1 (5 bases). V dropped 8 bases and J dropped 6 bases, with 13 bases sitting between them. The CDR3 sequence is 13 residues long. Germline-derived CDR1 and CDR2 are SNHLY and FYNNEI. The CDR3 sequence: CASRGQGYEKLFF. Written as DNA, the CDR3 is TGTGCCAGCCGAGGCCAGGGCTATGAAAAACTGTTTTTT.

The chain combines TRBV11-3 with TRBJ2-2, with 8 bases identical to TRBD2. The CDR3 totals 18 residues. Germline V gene data show CDR1 as SGHNT and CDR2 as YENEEA. The V and J ends lost 0 bases and 4 bases, in that order; junction bases with no gene match: 10. The CDR3 loop is CASSLDPRLAGGTGELFF. As DNA, the CDR3 is TGTGCCAGCAGCTTAGATCCGAGGCTAGCGGGCGGCACCGGGGAGCTGTTTTTT.

V is TRBV29-1 and J is TRBJ2-2, with TRBD2 matching over 7 bases. Germline CDR1 reads SQVTM; CDR2 reads ANQGSEA. The CDR3 is 14 residues long. Trimming at V came to 8 bases and at J to 3 bases, leaving 9 bases not matched to a gene. The DNA of the CDR3 is TGCAGCAGCTGGGACCGGGGGGACACCGGGGAGCTGTTTTTT. This codes for CSSWDRGDTGELFF.

This rearrangement joins TRBV6-5 to TRBJ1-2; D not resolved. CDR1 is MNHEY, CDR2 SVGAGI, per germline. The CDR3 covers 11 residues. Trimming left V 10 bases short and J 6 bases short, with 12 bases between. CDR3 sequence (DNA): TGTGCCACCCACGAGCCCCATGGCTACACCTTC. Amino acids: CATHEPHGYTF.

This chain links TRBV5-4 with TRBJ1-4; TRBD1 agrees at 7 bases. Germline V gene data show CDR1 as SGHNT and CDR2 as YYREEE (reference sequence). Trimming took 4 bases from V and 7 from J; bases not matched to a gene: 10. The CDR3 runs to 15 residues. CDR3 DNA sequence: TGTGCCAGCAGCGCCTCAGGGGGTCCAGGTGAAAAACTGTTTTTT. Translated: CASSASGGPGEKLFF. Filled out from reference TRBV5-4 and TRBJ1-4, the complete variable domain reads ETGVTQSPTHLIKTRGQQVTLRCSSQSGHNTVSWYQQALGQGPQFIFQYYREEENGRGNFPPRFSGLQFPNYSSELNVNALELDDSALYLCASSASGGPGEKLFFGSGTQLSVL.

The chain recombines TRBV18 with TRBJ2-3; D is unresolved. Germline V gene data show CDR1 as KGHSH and CDR2 as LQKENI. The CDR3 length is 17 residues. V was pared by 7 bases and J by 0 bases, with 20 bases between. The CDR3 protein is CASYPPSGSFSTDTQYF. The CDR3 DNA reads as TGTGCCAGCTACCCACCTTCCGGGTCTTTTAGCACAGATACGCAGTATTTT.

The chain links TRBV7-2 to TRBJ1-1; 7 nucleotides agree with TRBD1. The V segment lost 3 bases and the J segment 0 bases; nucleotides outside the gene matches: 4. CDR1 is SGHTA and CDR2 is FQGNSA in the germline V gene. The length of the CDR3 is 15 residues. In DNA form, the CDR3 reads TGTGCCAGCAGCTTGGGGACAGCTTTGAACACTGAAGCTTTCTTT. Encoded protein: CASSLGTALNTEAFF.

The chain combines TRBV5-6 with TRBJ2-3; D possibly corresponds to TRBD2 (6 bases). Per germline, CDR1 SGHDT and CDR2 YYEEEE. The CDR3 totals 14 residues. Trimming cost V 0 bases and J 8 bases, with 13 bases left between them. CDR3 loop: CASSLAWRVITQYF. CDR3 in DNA: TGTGCCAGCAGCTTGGCCTGGAGGGTAATTACGCAGTATTTT.

This chain connects TRBV27 to TRBJ2-7; 9 bases line up with TRBD2. CDR1 is MNHEY and CDR2 is SMNVEV in the germline V gene (reference sequence). With 3 bases clipped from V and 3 bases from J, the junction kept 6 bases outside the gene matches. The CDR3 totals 15 residues. The CDR3 DNA follows: TGTGCCAGCAGTTTCGGTTCGACTAGCGGCTACGAGCAGTACTTC. Encoded protein: CASSFGSTSGYEQYF.

This clone was seen just once. V is TRBV27 and J is TRBJ2-5; 7 bases are a match to TRBD1. This CDR3 has 14 residues. V was pared by 5 bases and J by 5 bases, with 8 bases of the junction left unmatched. Germline V lookup: CDR1 MNHEY, CDR2 SMNVEV (reference sequence). Here the CDR3 reads CASSRQGSMETQYF. DNA of the CDR3: TGTGCCAGCAGTCGACAGGGATCCATGGAGACCCAGTACTTC.

The V and J genes are TRBV7-9 and TRBJ1-4; no reliable D call. The V end lost 1 base, the J end lost 4 bases, and 13 bases lay between the germline ends. CDR1 is SEHNR, CDR2 FQNEAQ, per germline (reference sequence). This CDR3 is built from 16 residues. The CDR3 here is CASSLVVLSVNEKLFF. In nucleotides, the CDR3 is TGTGCCAGCAGCTTAGTCGTTCTCTCCGTTAATGAAAAACTGTTTTTT. Full variable domain (remainder filled in from reference TRBV7-9 and TRBJ1-4): DTGVSQNPRHKITKRGQNVTFRCDPISEHNRLYWYRQTLGQGPEFLTYFQNEAQLEKSRLLSDRFSAERPKGSFSTLEIQRTEQGDSAMYLCASSLVVLSVNEKLFFGSGTQLSVL.

The CDR3 is CASSATPVWTQYF. The CDR3 region has the DNA TGTGCCAGTAGTGCTACCCCGGTGTGGACGCAGTATTTT. This rearrangement joins TRBV19 to TRBJ2-3; no firm D call. Trimming removed 5 bases from V and 9 bases from J, with 15 bases in between. This CDR3 has 13 amino acids. Germline lookup yields CDR1 LNHDA and CDR2 SQIVND (reference sequence).

CDR3 DNA: TGCGTTCCAATTCTAAGAACCGGGACAGGCCTTAACCTGTTTTTT. Translating it yields CVPILRTGTGLNLFF. The genes are TRBV23-1 and TRBJ1-4, with TRBD1 identical over 8 bases. TRBV23-1 is filed as an ORF, its function uncertain. This CDR3 has 15 amino acids.

The chain uses TRBV6-1 and TRBJ1-4; 8 positions match TRBD1. CDR1 and CDR2 (germline): MNHNS, SASEGT. V gave up 2 bases and J gave up 8 bases; unmatched junction bases: 4. CDR3 length equals 14 residues. CDR3 amino acids: CASSEQGAGEKLFF. CDR3 sequence (DNA): TGTGCCAGCAGTGAACAGGGGGCTGGGGAAAAACTGTTTTTT.

The CDR3 nucleotides are TGTGCCAGCAGCCGAAATAGCGGGAGTCGGGAGACCCAGTACTTC. Amino acids: CASSRNSGSRETQYF. This rearrangement joins TRBV7-2 to TRBJ2-5, with 9 bases that match TRBD2. This CDR3 is 15 amino acids long. The J segment lost 5 bases and the V segment lost 5 bases, leaving 9 bases of the junction unmatched. Germline CDR1 and CDR2: SGHTA and FQGNSA.

This clone occurred once. The chain recombines TRBV16 with TRBJ1-6; TRBD1 aligns across 9 bases. The germline V gene has CDR1 KGHSY and CDR2 FQNENV. The CDR3 contains 15 residues. V lost 3 bases, J lost 9 bases, and 6 bases stayed unmatched. This CDR3 reads CASSHAGTGRSPLHF. The CDR3 nucleotides read TGTGCCAGCAGCCACGCCGGGACAGGGCGTTCACCCCTCCACTTT.

The chain carries TRBV6-5 and TRBJ1-4; D gene uncertain. Trimming took off 2 bases at V and 5 bases at J, with 12 bases between the two ends. This CDR3 region has 15 residues. The germline CDR1 and CDR2 sequences are MNHEY and SVGAGI. CDR3 region: CASSYGGSRNEKLFF. Here the CDR3 DNA reads TGTGCCAGCAGTTACGGCGGTTCTCGGAATGAAAAACTGTTTTTT.

The rearrangement uses TRBV11-2 and TRBJ2-7, with TRBD2 matching over 9 bases. CDR1 is SGHAT and CDR2 is FQNNGV in the germline V gene. Germline trimming cut 5 bases from V and 4 bases from J; bases unmatched to any gene: 6. This CDR3 is 14 amino acids long. As DNA, the CDR3 is TGTGCCAGCAGCCCCTCAGCGGGAGGTTACGAGCAGTACTTC. Amino acid sequence: CASSPSAGGYEQYF.

The chain joins TRBV28 to TRBJ1-2; a possible D gene is TRBD1 (5 bases). This CDR3 has 15 amino acids. Germline V lookup: CDR1 MDHEN, CDR2 SYDVKM. Trimming cost V 5 bases and J 0 bases, with 13 bases left between them. For the CDR3, the DNA is TGTGCCAGCAGTCCTCCGGGGGGAGCTAACTATGGCTACACCTTC. It specifies CASSPPGGANYGYTF.

This clone was recorded many times. J is TRBJ2-7 and V is TRBV7-9, with 7 bases fitting TRBD1. J gave up 3 bases and V 5 bases, and 7 bases lay outside the gene matches. Germline V gene data show CDR1 as SEHNR and CDR2 as FQNEAQ (reference sequence). This CDR3 has 14 amino acids. In DNA form, the CDR3 reads TGTGCCAGCAGCATAGGGACAGCAAGCTACGAGCAGTACTTC. As protein: CASSIGTASYEQYF.

The J gene is TRBJ1-2, the V gene TRBV28; D possibly corresponds to TRBD1 (6 bases). Trimming cost V 7 bases and J 1 base, with 16 bases left between them. CDR3 length: 15 residues. The germline V gene encodes CDR1 MDHEN and CDR2 SYDVKM. For the CDR3, the DNA is TGTGCCAGCACCCCTACGGGCAGGGGTAACTATGGCTACACCTTC. Amino acid sequence: CASTPTGRGNYGYTF.

This chain links TRBV5-1 with TRBJ2-5, with 7 nucleotides matching TRBD2. Germline CDR1 and CDR2: SGHRS and YFSETQ. V shed 4 bases, J shed 5 bases, and the junction held 8 bases outside the gene matches. There are 14 residues in the CDR3. CDR3 in amino acids: CASSAVAGDETQYF. DNA for the CDR3: TGCGCCAGCAGCGCCGTCGCGGGGGATGAGACCCAGTACTTC.

The table lists this clone with a count of one. The rearrangement links TRBV19 to TRBJ2-7; TRBD2 might be the D (5 bases). Trimming cost V 3 bases and J 0 bases, with 15 bases left between them. The CDR3 extends over 16 amino acids. The germline V gene has CDR1 LNHDA and CDR2 SQIVND (reference sequence). The CDR3 sequence is CASSMRLRVRSYEQYF. In nucleotides, the CDR3 is TGTGCCAGTAGTATGAGGTTGCGGGTTCGCTCCTACGAGCAGTACTTC. The whole variable domain, remainder taken from reference TRBV19 and TRBJ2-7, is DGGITQSPKYLFRKEGQNVTLSCEQNLNHDAMYWYRQDPGQGLRLIYYSQIVNDFQKGDIAEGYSVSREKKESFPLTVTSAQKNPTAFYLCASSMRLRVRSYEQYFGPGTRLTVT.

The chain carries TRBV29-1 and TRBJ2-7, with 14 bases fitting TRBD2. This CDR3 has 17 residues. The V and J ends lost 6 bases and 6 bases, in that order; junction bases with no gene match: 16. CDR1 SQVTM and CDR2 ANQGSEA come from the germline V gene. CDR3 in DNA: TGCAGCGTCCGGACTAGCGGGGGGCCGATGTTGCGCGGCGAGCAGTACTTC. Protein sequence: CSVRTSGGPMLRGEQYF.

V is TRBV28 and J is TRBJ2-1, with 14 bases matching TRBD2. Looked up from germline, CDR1 is MDHEN and CDR2 is SYDVKM. The CDR3 covers 14 residues. J lost 8 bases, V lost 7 bases, and 4 bases had no gene match. DNA of the CDR3: TGTGCCAGCACCGGACTAGCGGGAGGACATGAGCAGTTCTTC. This translates into CASTGLAGGHEQFF.

This chain joins TRBV27 and TRBJ2-7; the match to TRBD1 covers 8 bases. Germline CDR1 reads MNHEY; CDR2 reads SMNVEV (reference sequence). The CDR3 is 18 amino acids. With 2 bases clipped from V and 2 bases from J, the junction kept 14 bases outside the gene matches. The CDR3 nucleotides are TGTGCCAGCAGTTTAGCCAGGGGGCTGAGCGGAGTCCCCTACGAGCAGTACTTC. This translates into CASSLARGLSGVPYEQYF.

The chain uses TRBV15 and TRBJ2-3; D is possibly TRBD1 (5 bases). Germline-derived CDR1 and CDR2 are LNHNV and YYDKDF (reference sequence). The CDR3 runs 14 residues. The ends were cut back, 2 bases at V and 4 bases at J, with 10 bases in the middle. The CDR3 sequence: CATSRLAGPDTQYF. In nucleotides, the CDR3 is TGTGCCACCAGCAGATTGGCAGGGCCAGATACGCAGTATTTT.